This T cell receptor (beta chain) comes out of a study of patients and donors after allogeneic stem cell transplantation. This clonotype appeared a few times. The germline gives CDR1 LNHNV, CDR2 YYDKDF (reference sequence). This CDR3 comprises 15 residues. V lost 3 bases and J lost 5, with 14 bases in between. TCRdb processed the RT-PCR reads anew with MiXCR; each CDR3 protein has one entry. The sample consists of 100,000 to 130,000 distinct CDR3 sequences, 35% to 45% of them appearing once. This chain joins TRBV15 and TRBJ2-1, with a possible D match to TRBD2 (6 bases). The TCR originated in a human donor who was either an allogeneic HSCT recipient or a stem cell or donor lymphocyte infusion donor (not recorded which). It is not recorded whose cells these are; they may come from a transplant donor. Source material: blood, either unsorted or a sorted T cell fraction (not recorded which). As DNA, the CDR3 is TGTGCCACCAGCAGGACCGGGACTTCTAACAATGAGCAGTTCTTC. Residues: CATSRTGTSNNEQFF.